These T cell receptor beta chains were read from a single sample in a study of patients and donors after allogeneic stem cell transplantation. TCRdb analysed the RT-PCR reads with MiXCR anew, one entry per CDR3 protein. This sample has 200,000 to 250,000 distinct CDR3 sequences, with roughly an eighth found just once. The specimen sequenced was blood, either unsorted or a sorted T cell fraction (not recorded which). The receptors derive from a human donor who was either an allogeneic HSCT recipient or a stem cell or donor lymphocyte infusion donor (not recorded which). It is not recorded whose cells these are; they may come from a transplant donor. Each CDR3 is given with its conserved first and last residue. D genes are given only for firm matches. Only some rows state a clone size, as once, few, many or a class for expanded clones.

many	-	TRBV5-6	TRBJ2-5	TGTGCCAGCAGCTTGGGTCTTAGTGGAAAAGAGACCCAGTACTTC	CASSLGLSGKETQYF
few	-	TRBV20-1	TRBJ2-5	TGCAGTGCTAGAGATTCAGGCTCCATCGGAGAGACCCAGTACTTC	CSARDSGSIGETQYF
few	TRBD1	TRBV30	TRBJ1-3	TGTGCCTGGAGTGGACAGGGGAGGCGTGGAAACACCATATATTTT	CAWSGQGRRGNTIYF
few	TRBD1	TRBV2	TRBJ1-5	TGTGCCAGCAGTGGGGGACAGAATCAGCCCCAGCATTTT	CASSGGQNQPQHF
few	-	TRBV5-1	TRBJ2-7	TGCGCCAGCAGCTTGGGTGCGCGGACCCTTTTGGAGCAGTACTTC	CASSLGARTLLEQYF
-	TRBD2	TRBV20-1	TRBJ2-5	TGCAGTGCTAGGGACCGAGCGGGAAGCCGGGAGACCCAGTACTTC	CSARDRAGSRETQYF
-	-	TRBV7-6	TRBJ2-5	TGTGCCAGCAGCTTAGGAGGGGGTGCAGAGACCCAGTACTTC	CASSLGGGAETQYF
few	-	TRBV30	TRBJ1-4	TGTGCCTGGAGTATCCCTCCGGGAGCTGAAAAACTGTTTTTT	CAWSIPPGAEKLFF
few	-	TRBV4-2	TRBJ2-3	TGTGCCAGCAGCCAAAATCCCGACAACACAGATACGCAGTATTTT	CASSQNPDNTDTQYF
-	-	TRBV24-1	TRBJ2-2	TGTGCCACCAGTGAAAGTCCGGGCCGGGGGCTGTTTTTT	CATSESPGRGLFF
few	TRBD2	TRBV12-3/TRBV12-4	TRBJ2-1	TGTGCCAGCAGTTCTTTCGGGGGGGCCACCTACAATGAGCAGTTCTTC	CASSSFGGATYNEQFF
few	TRBD1	TRBV4-2	TRBJ2-7	TGTGCCAGCAGCCAATCAGGGACAGACTACGAGCAGTACTTC	CASSQSGTDYEQYF
many	TRBD2	TRBV12-3/TRBV12-4	TRBJ2-5	TGTGCCAGCAGTGTAACGGGACTAGAAGAGACCCAGTACTTC	CASSVTGLEETQYF
-	-	TRBV29-1	TRBJ1-3	TGCAGCGCCCGTTACGCGGAAAGCTCTGGAAACACCATATATTTT	CSARYAESSGNTIYF
few	-	TRBV24-1	TRBJ1-2	TGTGCCACCAGTGATCCAAGGACTGAGAACTATGGCTACACCTTC	CATSDPRTENYGYTF
-	TRBD2	TRBV12-3/TRBV12-4	TRBJ2-1	TGTGCCAGCAGTTTGCCTAGCGGACCCTACAATGAGCAGTTCTTC	CASSLPSGPYNEQFF
few	-	TRBV19	TRBJ2-2	TGTGCCAGTCGGTTCCGCACCGGGGAGCTGTTTTTT	CASRFRTGELFF
many	TRBD2	TRBV20-1	TRBJ2-2	TGCAGTGCTAGATCGGCGGGGGGGCCGACCGGGGAGCTGTTTTTT	CSARSAGGPTGELFF
-	TRBD1	TRBV24-1	TRBJ2-3	TGTGCCACCAGTGATCGACAGGGGGCGAAGCTGAATACGCAGTATTTT	CATSDRQGAKLNTQYF
-	TRBD2	TRBV6-5	TRBJ2-3	TGTGCCAGCAGTTCAGGGCGGGGGGGCGGAGATACGCAGTATTTT	CASSSGRGGGDTQYF
-	-	TRBV20-1	TRBJ2-1	TGCAGTGCTTGGAGGGTTGTTGAGCAGTTCTTC	CSAWRVVEQFF
-	-	TRBV6-1	TRBJ1-5	TGTGCCAGCAGTGAAGCACTTTTGGCGGGAGGGGCCCAGCATTTT	CASSEALLAGGAQHF
few	-	TRBV4-1	TRBJ2-1	TGCGCCAGCAGCCAAGAAGGGGGAGCGGGCTCGTACAATGAGCAGTTCTTC	CASSQEGGAGSYNEQFF
many	-	TRBV20-1	TRBJ1-1	TGCAGTGCTAGAGACGGGGGCGCTGAAGCTTTCTTT	CSARDGGAEAFF
many	-	TRBV2	TRBJ2-4	TGTGCCAGCAGTGAGACTCAGGGAGTAAACATTCAGTACTTC	CASSETQGVNIQYF
-	-	TRBV9	TRBJ2-3	TGTGCCAGCAGCCCTCAGACTAGGAAAGATACGCAGTATTTT	CASSPQTRKDTQYF
few	-	TRBV5-1	TRBJ1-4	TGCGCCAGCAGCTTGGATCCAGGGGTAAATGAAAAACTGTTTTTT	CASSLDPGVNEKLFF
few	TRBD1	TRBV5-1	TRBJ2-7	TGCGCCAGCAGCCAGGGACAGGGAGCCGTGAGGTACGAGCAGTACTTC	CASSQGQGAVRYEQYF
few	-	TRBV7-9	TRBJ2-2	TGTGCCAGCAGTCTTACGGAGTTCAACACCGGGGAGCTGTTTTTT	CASSLTEFNTGELFF
few	TRBD2	TRBV7-9	TRBJ2-1	TGTGCCAGCAGCTCTCCCTGGCGGGAGGACAATGAGCAGTTCTTC	CASSSPWREDNEQFF
-	TRBD1	TRBV5-4	TRBJ2-5	TGTGCCAGCAGCAGGACAGGGGGTGCGGAGACCCAGTACTTC	CASSRTGGAETQYF
few	TRBD2	TRBV10-2	TRBJ2-7	TGCGCCAGCACAGCGGGAATTTCGTCCTACGAGCAGTACTTC	CASTAGISSYEQYF
many	-	TRBV29-1	TRBJ1-2	TGCAGCGTTGGAACAGGTTTGAACTATGGCTACACCTTC	CSVGTGLNYGYTF
many	TRBD2	TRBV29-1	TRBJ2-1	TGCAGCGTTGAATCTTTCCGGGAGGGCCGGGACGATGAGCAGTTCTTC	CSVESFREGRDDEQFF
many	TRBD1	TRBV29-1	TRBJ1-1	TGCAGCGCCATGGCGGGGACAGCGAACACTGAAGCTTTCTTT	CSAMAGTANTEAFF
many	TRBD1	TRBV5-1	TRBJ2-1	TGCGCCAGCAAACAGGGGTTCGACAATGAGCAGTTCTTC	CASKQGFDNEQFF
-	TRBD1	TRBV5-6	TRBJ2-5	TGTGCCAGCAGCCCGCAGGGGGACCTCTTCCAAGAGACCCAGTACTTC	CASSPQGDLFQETQYF
-	TRBD1	TRBV25-1	TRBJ1-5	TGTGCCAGCAGTGACGGGACAGGGGATCAGCCCCAGCATTTT	CASSDGTGDQPQHF
-	-	TRBV7-9	TRBJ2-2	TGTGCCAGCAGTTCGACAGTTCCCGGGGAGCTGTTTTTT	CASSSTVPGELFF
-	-	TRBV9	TRBJ2-5	TGTGCCAGCAGCCCGAGTTCACGCTCGGGAGAGACCCAGTACTTC	CASSPSSRSGETQYF
-	-	TRBV6-2/TRBV6-3	TRBJ1-6	TGTGCCAGCAGATCGGCGGCAGGGGAATCACCCCTCCACTTT	CASRSAAGESPLHF
few	-	TRBV5-4	TRBJ1-1	TGTGCCAGCAGCTGGGGAGTCAGGGGTTTGGACACTGAAGCTTTCTTT	CASSWGVRGLDTEAFF
many	-	TRBV20-1	TRBJ2-7	TGCAGTGCTAGAGACTCGCTATACGAGCAGTACTTC	CSARDSLYEQYF
many	-	TRBV5-1	TRBJ2-5	TGCGCCAGCAGCTTGGCCGGGAAGCAAGAGACCCAGTACTTC	CASSLAGKQETQYF
many	-	TRBV12-3/TRBV12-4	TRBJ1-5	TGTGCCAGCAGTTTCACAGGGAATCAGCCCCAGCATTTT	CASSFTGNQPQHF
many	TRBD2	TRBV5-6	TRBJ2-1	TGTGCCAGCAGCTTACAACTAGCGGCTCTACTCTACAATGAGCAGTTCTTC	CASSLQLAALLYNEQFF
few	-	TRBV20-1	TRBJ2-7	TGCAGTGCTAGTACGGACGCCCCGTCCTACGAGCAGTACTTC	CSASTDAPSYEQYF
-	-	TRBV20-1	TRBJ2-7	TGCAGTGCTAGAGAAGGAATCTACGAGCAGTACTTC	CSAREGIYEQYF
few	-	TRBV29-1	TRBJ1-2	TGCAGCGTTGACGCGTTTATTGGAATACAGCGGGGCGCCTATGGCTACACCTTC	CSVDAFIGIQRGAYGYTF
few	-	TRBV2	TRBJ2-1	TGTGCCAGCAGTGAAGGGGGGAATGAGCAGTTCTTC	CASSEGGNEQFF
many	-	TRBV6-2/TRBV6-3	TRBJ2-7	TGTGCCAGCAGTTACTTGGGGGCCCAGTACCACGAGCAGTACTTC	CASSYLGAQYHEQYF
many	TRBD1	TRBV19	TRBJ1-1	TGTGCCAGTAGTAGTCTAAGACAGGGCGACACTGAAGCTTTCTTT	CASSSLRQGDTEAFF
many	TRBD2	TRBV12-3/TRBV12-4	TRBJ2-7	TGTGCCAGCAGTTTCGGCGGGAGGCTTGTCGGTACCGACGAGCAGTACTTC	CASSFGGRLVGTDEQYF
few	-	TRBV20-1	TRBJ1-2	TGCAGTGCTAGAGATTCATTCTCCACGGCTGGTGGCTACACCTTC	CSARDSFSTAGGYTF
few	TRBD2	TRBV13	TRBJ2-5	TGTGCCAGCAGCTCGGAGGGACTAGCGGGGGGTCCGTACCAAGAGACCCAGTACTTC	CASSSEGLAGGPYQETQYF
many	-	TRBV4-2	TRBJ2-2	TGTGCCAGCAGCCAAGGTCGGGCTAGAGGGATCGGGGAGCTGTTTTTT	CASSQGRARGIGELFF
few	TRBD1	TRBV6-1	TRBJ2-3	TGTGCCAGCACAGGGGGCCCTAGCACAGATACGCAGTATTTT	CASTGGPSTDTQYF
few	-	TRBV2	TRBJ1-2	TGTGCCAGCAGTGAAGCGCATGGTAGAGCCAACTATGGCTACACCTTC	CASSEAHGRANYGYTF
few	-	TRBV27	TRBJ2-6	TGTGCCAGCAGCTCCTACACGGGGCTTGCGGGGGCCAACGTCCTGACTTTC	CASSSYTGLAGANVLTF